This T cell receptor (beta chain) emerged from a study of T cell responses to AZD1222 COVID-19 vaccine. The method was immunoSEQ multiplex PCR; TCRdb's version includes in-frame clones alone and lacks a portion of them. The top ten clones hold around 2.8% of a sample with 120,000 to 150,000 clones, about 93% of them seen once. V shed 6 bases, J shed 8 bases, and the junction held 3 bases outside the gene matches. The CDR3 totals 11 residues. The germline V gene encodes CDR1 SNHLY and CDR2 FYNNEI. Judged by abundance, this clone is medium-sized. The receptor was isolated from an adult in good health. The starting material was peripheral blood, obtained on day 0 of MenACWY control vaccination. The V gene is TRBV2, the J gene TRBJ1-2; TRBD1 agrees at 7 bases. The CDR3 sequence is CASRGDSGYTF. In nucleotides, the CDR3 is TGTGCCAGCAGGGGGGACAGCGGCTACACCTTC.